Each of the 20 T cell receptor beta chains below was sequenced from the same sample in a study of response to subunit inactivated influenza vaccine. TCRdb reprocessed the RT-PCR reads with MiXCR, giving one entry per CDR3 protein. The repertoire holds roughly 650,000 distinct CDR3 sequences, with 11% to 15% as singletons. The material sequenced was PBMCs from blood, taken roughly 2 weeks before vaccination. These receptors were obtained from a man aged 50 to 60 who received an inactivated influenza vaccine.

This clonotype has more than one count but fewer than ten. The chain employs TRBV2 and TRBJ2-7; tentative D call: TRBD2 (5 bases). CDR1 is SNHLY and CDR2 is FYNNEI in the germline V gene. V lost 7 bases, J lost 4 bases, and 20 bases lay in between. The CDR3 totals 15 residues. The CDR3 region has the DNA TGTGCCAGCAAAAGTCGCGCCATCGGGGTTTACGAGCAGTACTTC. Protein sequence: CASKSRAIGVYEQYF. Full variable domain (outside the CDR3, taken from reference TRBV2 and TRBJ2-7): EPEVTQTPSHQVTQMGQEVILRCVPISNHLYFYWYRQILGQKVEFLVSFYNNEISEKSEIFDDQFSVERPDGSNFTLKIRSTKLEDSAMYFCASKSRAIGVYEQYFGPGTRLTVT.

The rearrangement joins TRBV7-2 to TRBJ1-1; the match to TRBD1 covers 9 bases. CDR1 and CDR2 from the germline V gene are SGHTA and FQGNSA. This CDR3 spans 15 amino acids. Germline trimming cut 7 bases from V and 5 bases from J; bases unmatched to any gene: 11. CDR3: CASTEGYRGLTEAFF. Here the CDR3 DNA reads TGTGCCAGCACCGAGGGGTACAGGGGGCTTACTGAAGCTTTCTTT.

The rearrangement uses TRBV5-6 and TRBJ1-1; 7 bases agree with TRBD1. The CDR3 is 16 residues long. Germline-derived CDR1 and CDR2 are SGHDT and YYEEEE. V lost 0 bases, J lost 8 bases, and 13 bases stayed unmatched. Here the CDR3 reads CASSLAGQVVGAEAFF. The CDR3 DNA sequence: TGTGCCAGCAGCTTGGCCGGACAGGTCGTCGGGGCCGAAGCTTTCTTT. The whole variable domain, remainder taken from reference TRBV5-6 and TRBJ1-1, is DAGVTQSPTHLIKTRGQQVTLRCSPKSGHDTVSWYQQALGQGPQFIFQYYEEEERQRGNFPDRFSGHQFPNYSSELNVNALLLGDSALYLCASSLAGQVVGAEAFFGQGTRLTVV.

This chain joins TRBV7-2 and TRBJ2-7; TRBD2 aligns across 13 bases. The CDR3 is 16 residues long. CDR1 is SGHTA and CDR2 is FQGNSA in the germline V gene. V shed 5 bases and J 0 bases; nucleotides not matched to a gene: 4. The CDR3 bases are TGTGCCAGCAGCCCACTAGCGGGGGGGTTCTCCTACGAGCAGTACTTC. Its translation: CASSPLAGGFSYEQYF.

This clonotype came up a few times. This chain joins TRBV6-1 and TRBJ2-5, with 8 bases fitting TRBD1. This CDR3 spans 14 amino acids. CDR1 and CDR2 (germline): MNHNS, SASEGT. V gave up 5 bases and J gave up 3 bases; unmatched junction bases: 5. CDR3 loop: CASSRGQAKETQYF. The CDR3 nucleotides read TGTGCCAGCAGTCGGGGACAGGCTAAAGAGACCCAGTACTTC.

The chain recombines TRBV5-1 with TRBJ1-1, with a weak D call TRBD1 (5 bases). Germline assignment: CDR1 SGHRS and CDR2 YFSETQ. Deletions cut 4 bases from V and 4 bases from J, with 14 bases between. The CDR3 extends over 14 amino acids. The CDR3 DNA follows: TGCGCCAGCAGCCAGATGACAGAGAGCACTGAAGCTTTCTTT. Protein sequence: CASSQMTESTEAFF.

This clonotype was counted ten times or more. V is TRBV12-3 or TRBV12-4 and J is TRBJ1-5; D not resolved. V shed 4 bases and J shed 0 bases, with 7 bases lying between them. CDR3 size: 14 residues. The CDR3, as DNA: TGTGCCAGCAGTTCGGACGGTAGCAATCAGCCCCAGCATTTT. It yields the protein CASSSDGSNQPQHF.

This clonotype was counted between two and nine times. The chain carries TRBV6-1 and TRBJ2-7; D perhaps matches TRBD1 (5 bases). This CDR3 is 14 amino acids long. V lost 2 bases and J lost 2, with 10 bases in between. Germline values: CDR1 MNHNS, CDR2 SASEGT. The CDR3 loop is CASSENDSTYEQYF. Written as DNA, the CDR3 is TGTGCCAGCAGTGAAAATGACAGCACCTACGAGCAGTACTTC.

The V gene is TRBV12-3 or TRBV12-4, the J gene TRBJ1-1; D not certain. The CDR3 spans 14 residues. V was trimmed by 2 bases and J by 3 bases, leaving 10 bases between them. CDR3 in DNA: TGTGCCAGCAGTTTACGGGCCAGAGACACTGAAGCTTTCTTT. This codes for CASSLRARDTEAFF.

In this sample, this clonotype turned up a few times. The chain uses TRBV18 and TRBJ1-1, with D possibly matching TRBD1 (5 bases). The length of the CDR3 is 15 residues. CDR1 is KGHSH and CDR2 is LQKENI in the germline V gene. Trimming took off 5 bases at V and 3 bases at J, with 16 bases between the two ends. The DNA of the CDR3 is TGTGCCAGCTCAGAGCGAGGGGAAGGGTACACTGAAGCTTTCTTT. Amino acids: CASSERGEGYTEAFF.

The rearrangement uses TRBV28 and TRBJ2-1; possible D gene TRBD2, 5 bases. The CDR3 contains 19 residues. The V and J ends lost 2 bases and 3 bases respectively, with 23 bases between them. Germline values: CDR1 MDHEN, CDR2 SYDVKM. CDR3 in amino acids: CASSLPPPGKGKVYNEQFF. The CDR3 DNA reads TGTGCCAGCAGTTTACCCCCCCCCGGGAAAGGTAAGGTCTACAATGAGCAGTTCTTC.

The chain couples TRBV9 to TRBJ2-1; D is undetermined. Germline V lookup: CDR1 SGDLS, CDR2 YYNGEE. V lost 2 bases and J lost 4, with 7 bases in between. The CDR3 totals 13 residues. The CDR3 protein is CASSVSQYNEQFF. CDR3 sequence (DNA): TGTGCCAGCAGCGTGTCCCAGTACAATGAGCAGTTCTTC.

The chain uses TRBV6-5 and TRBJ2-5; weak D call: TRBD1 (7 bases). V was pared by 2 bases and J by 1 base, with 8 bases between. The CDR3 is 14 residues long. The germline V gene encodes CDR1 MNHEY and CDR2 SVGAGI. The CDR3 reads CASSYQGGQETQYF. The CDR3 coding sequence is TGTGCCAGCAGTTACCAGGGGGGCCAAGAGACCCAGTACTTC.

The table lists this clonotype with a few counts. This chain uses TRBV9 with TRBJ2-2; 9 bases agree with TRBD1. Per germline, CDR1 SGDLS and CDR2 YYNGEE. V lost 0 bases, J lost 4 bases, and 16 bases stayed unmatched. The CDR3 totals 20 residues. In DNA form, the CDR3 reads TGTGCCAGCAGCGTAGCCCTATCGATGGCCGGGACAGGGAGCACCGGGGAGCTGTTTTTT. This encodes CASSVALSMAGTGSTGELFF.

This clonotype was detected only a few times. J is TRBJ2-7 and V is TRBV7-2; 7 nucleotides line up with TRBD2. V lost 7 bases, J lost 3 bases, and 12 bases stayed unmatched. CDR1 is SGHTA, CDR2 FQGNSA, per germline. The CDR3 extends over 15 amino acids. The CDR3 DNA reads TGTGCCAGCACTACGGGGGGAGTGACGGTCTACGAGCAGTACTTC. This translates into CASTTGGVTVYEQYF.

This clonotype has a handful of counts. The chain joins TRBV18 to TRBJ2-5, with D possibly matching TRBD1 (6 bases). Trimming left V 3 bases short and J 5 bases short, with 16 bases between. The germline V gene encodes CDR1 KGHSH and CDR2 LQKENI. The CDR3 loop spans 15 amino acids. DNA for the CDR3: TGTGCCAGCTCACCTCCCGAGGGGGTCAGGGAGACCCAGTACTTC. Translation: CASSPPEGVRETQYF. Using reference TRBV18 and TRBJ2-5 for the parts outside the CDR3, the full variable domain is NAGVMQNPRHLVRRRGQEARLRCSPMKGHSHVYWYRQLPEEGLKFMVYLQKENIIDESGMPKERFSAEFPKEGPSILRIQQVVRGDSAAYFCASSPPEGVRETQYFGPGTRLLVL.

The chain uses TRBV20-1 and TRBJ2-1; 10 bases match TRBD2. J gave up 3 bases and V 4 bases, and 3 bases lay outside the gene matches. The CDR3 has 14 residues. The V gene's germline CDR1 is DFQATT and CDR2 SNEGSKA (reference sequence). The CDR3 region is CSAIGLADYNEQFF. DNA of the CDR3: TGCAGTGCTATTGGACTAGCGGACTACAATGAGCAGTTCTTC.

This clonotype was detected a few times. The chain uses TRBV20-1 and TRBJ1-5; D uncertain. CDR3 size: 12 residues. Between the trimmed V and J ends, which lost 5 bases and 7 bases, there was a span of 12 bases. Germline V CDR1 and CDR2: DFQATT, SNEGSKA (reference sequence). DNA for the CDR3: TGCAGTGCTGCTGGTGGGGTGCAGCCCCAGCATTTT. This encodes CSAAGGVQPQHF.

This clonotype was detected only a few times. The rearrangement links TRBV29-1 to TRBJ2-1; either TRBD1 or TRBD2 may supply D (6 bases each). CDR1 and CDR2 (germline): SQVTM, ANQGSEA. The germline V and J ends were trimmed by 4 bases and 2 bases, with 21 bases remaining between them. CDR3 length: 17 amino acids. The CDR3 DNA is TGCAGCGTTGTAAGCCCAGGCCGGGGGCGGCCCTACAATGAGCAGTTCTTC. This encodes CSVVSPGRGRPYNEQFF.

The V gene is TRBV20-1, the J gene TRBJ2-4; TRBD2 is a possible D gene (6 bases). The CDR3 runs to 17 residues. Germline CDR1 DFQATT, CDR2 SNEGSKA (reference sequence). The ends were cut back, 5 bases at V and 1 base at J, with 21 bases in the middle. The CDR3: CSAPDFREVMAKNIQYF. The CDR3 region has the DNA TGCAGTGCTCCTGATTTCAGGGAGGTGATGGCCAAAAACATTCAGTACTTC.